Here is one T cell receptor (beta chain) with its context. The CDR3 loop spans 15 amino acids. After removal of 4 bases from V and 5 bases from J, the junction contained 8 bases not matched to a gene. Germline V gene sequence: CDR1 SNHLY, CDR2 FYNNEI. This entry belongs to a study of T cell responses to AZD1222 COVID-19 vaccine. Repertoires were generated with immunoSEQ multiplex PCR, while TCRdb's copy carries only in-frame clones and drops some. This table holds some 120,000 clones, about 90% found once. This receptor was taken from an adult in good health. This material consisted of peripheral blood, taken on day 0 of AZD1222 vaccination. The chain is built from TRBV2 and TRBJ2-1, with 7 bases identical to TRBD2. The CDR3 loop is CASSVGTTRDNEQFF. As DNA, the CDR3 is TGTGCCAGCAGTGTCGGGACTACTAGGGACAATGAGCAGTTCTTC.